This is a list of T cell receptor beta chains from one sample in a study of shared clonotypes between healthy human individuals. Clones were read by immunoSEQ multiplex PCR, and TCRdb kept only the in-frame ones, dropping some. Of roughly 2,300,000 clones detected, just under 95% appear once; the ten largest clones hold approximately 0.39%. Input material: naive CD4+ T cells from PBMCs. Receptors were obtained from a man between 18 and 29 years old in good health. Some clones in this sample may be carry-over from other donors' samples. Each CDR3 is given with its conserved first and last residue. D genes are given only for firm matches. Clone size is given for some rows only: seen once, a few or many times, or a class if the clone is expanded.

j_call	clone_size	v_call	d_call	cdr3_aa	cdr3_nt
TRBJ2-7	NA	TRBV6-4	TRBD2	CASSAGREEPTSYEQYF	TGTGCCAGCAGTGCTGGGCGGGAGGAACCCACCTCCTACGAGCAGTACTTC
TRBJ1-4	NA	TRBV21-1	NA	CASSKSDRGQREKLFF	TGTGCCAGCAGCAAATCGGACAGGGGGCAAAGGGAAAAACTGTTTTTT
TRBJ1-5	NA	TRBV7-2	NA	CASSLGLAPQHF	TGTGCCAGCAGCTTAGGTTTAGCACCCCAGCATTTT
TRBJ2-1	NA	TRBV7-2	TRBD1	CASSPRTGGYNEQFF	TGTGCCAGCAGCCCGAGGACAGGGGGCTACAATGAGCAGTTCTTC
TRBJ1-5	NA	TRBV28	TRBD1	CASSPGGSRNQPQHF	TGTGCCAGCAGTCCAGGGGGAAGTCGCAATCAGCCCCAGCATTTT
TRBJ1-4	NA	TRBV28	TRBD1	CASSFDRGREKLFF	TGTGCCAGCAGTTTTGACAGGGGGAGGGAAAAACTGTTTTTT
TRBJ2-5	few	TRBV10-2	TRBD2	CASSAFLGVAGSPKETQYF	TGCGCCAGCAGTGCCTTCCTCGGGGTAGCGGGTTCCCCAAAAGAGACCCAGTACTTC
TRBJ1-5	NA	TRBV28	NA	CATSGFGNQPQHF	TGTGCCACATCAGGGTTTGGCAATCAGCCCCAGCATTTT
TRBJ2-5	NA	TRBV29-1	TRBD2	CSVEEQLAEETQYF	TGCAGCGTTGAAGAACAACTAGCGGAAGAGACCCAGTACTTC
TRBJ2-5	once	TRBV5-6	NA	CASSLGLQETQYF	TGTGCCAGCAGCTTAGGGCTCCAAGAGACCCAGTACTTC
TRBJ1-4	NA	TRBV19	NA	CASRNPADSATNEKLFF	TGTGCCAGTAGAAACCCCGCTGACAGTGCAACTAATGAAAAACTGTTTTTT
TRBJ1-4	NA	TRBV2	TRBD1	CASKEDRIHEKLFF	TGTGCCAGCAAAGAGGACAGGATACATGAAAAACTGTTTTTT
TRBJ1-5	NA	TRBV28	NA	CASREGGDSNQPQHF	TGTGCCAGCAGGGAAGGAGGGGATAGCAATCAGCCCCAGCATTTT
TRBJ1-2	NA	TRBV6-4	NA	CASSDSGGYGYTF	TGTGCCAGCAGTGACTCAGGCGGCTATGGCTACACCTTC
TRBJ2-3	few	TRBV11-2	TRBD2	CASSPVAGGTDTQYF	TGTGCCAGCAGCCCAGTAGCGGGAGGCACAGATACGCAGTATTTT
TRBJ1-2	NA	TRBV4-2	NA	CASSQGETGGDYGYTF	TGTGCCAGCAGCCAAGGGGAGACAGGAGGAGATTATGGCTACACCTTC
TRBJ2-7	NA	TRBV4-1	TRBD1	CASSRARDSEYF	TGCGCCAGCAGCCGCGCCCGGGACAGCGAGTACTTC
TRBJ2-3	NA	TRBV7-2	TRBD2	CASSLKLAIGTDTQYF	TGTGCCAGCAGCTTAAAACTAGCGATAGGGACAGATACGCAGTATTTT
TRBJ2-7	NA	TRBV6-6	NA	CASTSGRNFYEQYF	TGTGCCAGCACCTCGGGTAGGAACTTCTACGAGCAGTACTTC
TRBJ1-1	NA	TRBV10-1	NA	CASSVDLNTEAFF	TGCGCCAGCAGTGTGGACTTGAACACTGAAGCTTTCTTT
TRBJ1-5	few	TRBV6-5	NA	CASSYSGASNQPQHF	TGTGCCAGCAGTTACTCGGGCGCTAGCAATCAGCCCCAGCATTTT
TRBJ2-1	NA	TRBV9	NA	CASSVSGVGGEQFF	TGTGCCAGCAGCGTTTCGGGGGTCGGCGGAGAGCAGTTCTTC
TRBJ2-7	once	TRBV28	NA	CASHGAPSYEQYF	TGTGCCAGCCACGGGGCGCCCTCCTACGAGCAGTACTTC
TRBJ2-7	NA	TRBV20-1	NA	CSALRGYEQYF	TGCAGTGCTCTCAGGGGATACGAGCAGTACTTC
TRBJ2-1	NA	TRBV7-2	NA	CASSLAGGEQFF	TGTGCCAGCAGCTTAGCCGGGGGCGAGCAGTTCTTC
TRBJ2-4	NA	TRBV7-9	TRBD1	CASSAGTGGHIQYF	TGTGCCAGCAGCGCCGGGACAGGGGGTCACATTCAGTACTTC
TRBJ1-1	NA	TRBV4-1	TRBD1	CASSQGDSNAEAFF	TGCGCCAGCAGCCAAGGGGACAGCAACGCTGAAGCTTTCTTT
TRBJ2-3	NA	TRBV19	NA	CASSRGHLKADTQYF	TGTGCCAGTAGCCGCGGACATTTGAAGGCAGATACGCAGTATTTT
TRBJ1-4	NA	TRBV5-8	TRBD1	CASSPGQGAEKLFF	TGTGCCAGCAGCCCGGGTCAGGGGGCTGAAAAACTGTTTTTT
TRBJ2-1	NA	TRBV11-3	NA	CASSFRGTNEQFF	TGTGCCAGCAGCTTCAGGGGTACCAATGAGCAGTTCTTC
TRBJ1-3	NA	TRBV30	NA	CAWSEPGVSGNTIYF	TGTGCCTGGAGTGAGCCGGGAGTCTCTGGAAACACCATATATTTT
TRBJ2-7	NA	TRBV4-1	NA	CASSQIGTPAFGAEQYF	TGCGCCAGCAGCCAAATCGGGACTCCTGCCTTTGGGGCCGAGCAGTACTTC
TRBJ2-3	NA	TRBV29-1	NA	CSVSGTITDTQYF	TGCAGCGTCTCCGGGACGATCACAGATACGCAGTATTTT
TRBJ1-2	once	TRBV28	NA	CASSSPPSHLYGYTF	TGTGCCAGCAGTTCCCCCCCATCACATCTCTATGGCTACACCTTC
TRBJ2-3	NA	TRBV11-2	TRBD2	CASSSLRTSGPSTDTQYF	TGTGCCAGCAGCTCCCTTAGAACTAGCGGGCCTAGCACAGATACGCAGTATTTT
TRBJ1-1	NA	TRBV5-6	NA	CASTSYESHWYGSTEAFF	TGTGCCAGCACCTCTTATGAGTCTCACTGGTATGGAAGCACTGAAGCTTTCTTT